These 21 T cell receptor beta chains share one sample of origin, sequenced in a study of neurological immune-mediated disorders. Each CDR3 protein is one row after TCRdb ran MiXCR on the 5' RACE reads. This repertoire shows tens of thousands of distinct CDR3 sequences, 2.6% found once; its top ten account for over 0.95%. Sequencing was done on a sample of PBMCs. The receptors shown here come from a woman in her twenties or thirties with multiple sclerosis.

In this sample, this clonotype turned up many times. The CDR3 loop reads CASSLDSAVNQPQHF. The CDR3, as DNA: TGTGCCAGCAGTTTAGACTCGGCCGTCAATCAGCCCCAGCATTTT. This chain uses TRBV12-3 or TRBV12-4 with TRBJ1-5; the D is unclear. The V gene lost 1 base and the J gene lost 3 bases, with 10 bases spanning the gap. The CDR3 runs 15 residues.

The chain is built from TRBV7-9 and TRBJ2-2; 9 bases are a match to TRBD2. Germline trimming cut 1 base from V and 4 bases from J; bases unmatched to any gene: 4. CDR3 length: 16 residues. Germline lookup yields CDR1 SEHNR and CDR2 FQNEAQ (reference sequence). The CDR3 bases are TGTGCCAGCAGCTTAGGACTACTAGCGGGCACCGGGGAGCTGTTTTTT. Protein: CASSLGLLAGTGELFF.

There are many counts of this clonotype. The chain has TRBV20-1 and TRBJ1-2, with TRBD1 matching over 8 bases. Trimming cost V 6 bases and J 4 bases; bases outside gene matches: 10. Germline V lookup: CDR1 DFQATT, CDR2 SNEGSKA (reference sequence). The CDR3 is 14 amino acids. CDR3: CSALPPTGAYGYTF. The CDR3 DNA is TGCAGTGCCCTCCCCCCGACAGGGGCCTATGGCTACACCTTC.

This clonotype was counted at least ten times. The CDR3 region is CASSDLGTGNQPQHF. In DNA form, the CDR3 reads TGTGCCAGCAGCGATTTAGGGACAGGGAATCAGCCCCAGCATTTT. The chain joins TRBV7-2 to TRBJ1-5; 9 bases match TRBD1. The CDR3 loop spans 15 amino acids. Germline V CDR1 and CDR2: SGHTA, FQGNSA. With V trimmed by 5 bases and J by 4 bases, 6 bases remained unmatched. The variable domain in full, with the rest retrieved from reference TRBV7-2 and TRBJ1-5, is GAGVSQSPSNKVTEKGKDVELRCDPISGHTALYWYRQSLGQGLEFLIYFQGNSAPDKSGLPSDRFSAERTGGSVSTLTIQRTQQEDSAVYLCASSDLGTGNQPQHFGDGTRLSIL.

In its sample, this clonotype was seen many times. V gene TRBV7-9 combines with J gene TRBJ2-1; maybe TRBD1 (6 bases). V shed 6 bases and J shed 3 bases, with 15 bases lying between them. Germline V gene lookup returns CDR1 SEHNR and CDR2 FQNEAQ (reference sequence). This CDR3 has 15 residues. The DNA of the CDR3 is TGTGCCAGCAGTCCGGGACACCATAACTACAATGAGCAGTTCTTC. Its translation is CASSPGHHNYNEQFF. Supplemented by reference TRBV7-9 and TRBJ2-1, the full variable domain reads DTGVSQNPRHKITKRGQNVTFRCDPISEHNRLYWYRQTLGQGPEFLTYFQNEAQLEKSRLLSDRFSAERPKGSFSTLEIQRTEQGDSAMYLCASSPGHHNYNEQFFGPGTRLTVL.

This clonotype was seen repeatedly, ten times or more. The rearrangement joins TRBV14 to TRBJ1-1, with 9 positions matching TRBD1. Germline V gene sequence: CDR1 SGHDN, CDR2 FVKESK. The CDR3 contains 13 residues. The V and J ends lost 3 bases and 5 bases, in that order; junction bases with no gene match: 1. CDR3 nucleotide sequence: TGTGCCAGCAGCCAGACAGGGGGGACTGAAGCTTTCTTT. Translating gives CASSQTGGTEAFF. The full variable domain, completed using reference TRBV14 and TRBJ1-1, is EAGVTQFPSHSVIEKGQTVTLRCDPISGHDNLYWYRRVMGKEIKFLLHFVKESKQDESGMPNNRFLAERTGGTYSTLKVQPAELEDSGVYFCASSQTGGTEAFFGQGTRLTVV.

This clonotype occurred many times. This sequence may be a read error, since a much larger clone differs from it by one base. The chain links TRBV11-2 to TRBJ2-5; D ambiguous. V was pared by 0 bases and J by 2 bases, with 4 bases between. The germline V gene encodes CDR1 SGHAT and CDR2 FQNNGV. The CDR3 spans 13 residues. The CDR3 loop is CASSLEQQETQYF. CDR3 DNA: TGTGCCAGCAGCTTAGAACAGCAAGAGACCCAGTACTTC. Complete variable domain (other parts from reference TRBV11-2 and TRBJ2-5): EAGVAQSPRYKIIEKRQSVAFWCNPISGHATLYWYQQILGQGPKLLIQFQNNGVVDDSQLPKDRFSAERLKGVDSTLKIQPAKLEDSAVYLCASSLEQQETQYFGPGTRLLVL.

This clonotype was counted at least ten times. V gene TRBV7-2 combines with J gene TRBJ1-1; 9 nucleotides agree with TRBD1. After removal of 4 bases from V and 0 bases from J, the junction contained 6 bases not matched to a gene. CDR3 size: 16 residues. CDR1 and CDR2 from the germline V gene are SGHTA and FQGNSA. CDR3 loop: CASSSDRGRLNTEAFF. The CDR3, as DNA: TGTGCCAGCAGCTCCGACAGGGGGAGGTTGAACACTGAAGCTTTCTTT.

At least ten counts were recorded for this clonotype. V and J are TRBV20-1 and TRBJ2-1, with 8 nucleotides matching TRBD2. CDR1 is DFQATT, CDR2 SNEGSKA, per germline (reference sequence). The CDR3 covers 16 residues. After removal of 3 bases from V and 3 bases from J, the junction contained 10 bases not matched to a gene. This chain's CDR3 is CSARDRGTRIYNEQFF. The CDR3 DNA reads as TGCAGTGCTAGGGATCGCGGGACTAGAATCTACAATGAGCAGTTCTTC.

In its sample, this clonotype was seen many times. The chain links TRBV3-1 to TRBJ1-4; 11 bases agree with TRBD1. Germline V gene lookup returns CDR1 LGHDT and CDR2 YNNKEL (reference sequence). The CDR3 is made up of 15 amino acids. The V and J ends lost 4 bases and 6 bases, in that order; junction bases with no gene match: 4. CDR3 loop: CASSPPGQGDEKLFF. CDR3 nucleotides: TGTGCCAGCAGCCCACCGGGACAGGGGGATGAAAAACTGTTTTTT.

This clonotype was counted at least ten times. The chain uses TRBV10-3 and TRBJ2-2; D not certain. CDR1 is ENHRY and CDR2 is SYGVKD in the germline V gene. With 3 bases removed from V and 1 base from J, the gap between germline ends came to 6 bases. The CDR3 covers 14 residues. CDR3 DNA: TGTGCCATCAGTGATGAGCAGAACACCGGGGAGCTGTTTTTT. It encodes CAISDEQNTGELFF.

J is TRBJ1-6 and V is TRBV6-2 or TRBV6-3; D remains ambiguous. V lost 2 bases to trimming and J lost 9 bases, with 5 bases between them. CDR1 is MNHEY, CDR2 SVGEGT, per germline. This CDR3 comprises 12 residues. The CDR3 DNA sequence: TGTGCCAGCAGTTACGGTAGTTCACCCCTCCACTTT. This encodes CASSYGSSPLHF.

The chain links TRBV5-6 to TRBJ2-3, with 7 bases aligning to TRBD1. The junction had 5 bases not matched to a gene; V was cut back by 4 bases and J by 6 bases. The CDR3 is 13 amino acids. Germline CDR1 is SGHDT and CDR2 is YYEEEE. The CDR3 region has the DNA TGTGCCAGCAGCGCCCGGACAGGCGATACGCAGTATTTT. Its translation is CASSARTGDTQYF.

The sample holds many counts of this clonotype. The gene calls are TRBV5-1 and TRBJ2-1; TRBD2 matches at 12 bases. Germline loops: CDR1 SGHRS, CDR2 YFSETQ. Trimming cost V 5 bases and J 9 bases; bases outside gene matches: 9. The CDR3 extends over 15 amino acids. CDR3 region: CASRPPGTSGFEQFF. DNA of the CDR3: TGCGCCAGCAGGCCCCCCGGGACTAGCGGGTTTGAGCAGTTCTTC.

This clonotype was counted ten times or more. V and J are TRBV12-3 or TRBV12-4 and TRBJ2-1; D is tentatively TRBD1 or TRBD2 (5 bases each). Trimming took off 7 bases at V and 9 bases at J, with 22 bases between the two ends. There are 15 residues in the CDR3. CDR3 DNA sequence: TGTGCCAGCACCCTAACGTATGAGGGACGAGGTGAGCAGTTCTTC. This translates into CASTLTYEGRGEQFF.

In this sample, this clonotype turned up many times. This sequence joins TRBV7-8 and TRBJ1-1, with D possibly TRBD1 on 5 matching bases. The V gene lost 4 bases and the J gene lost 0 bases, with 12 bases spanning the gap. The CDR3 covers 15 residues. Germline V gene lookup returns CDR1 SGHVS and CDR2 FQNEAQ. In nucleotides, the CDR3 is TGTGCCAGCAGCTCCCCGTGGGGGATGAACACTGAAGCTTTCTTT. The encoded protein is CASSSPWGMNTEAFF.

This clonotype was detected ten times or more. Possible read error: a much larger clone is one base away. The J gene is TRBJ1-2, the V gene TRBV9; D gene uncertain. V was cut by 4 bases and J by 2 bases, with 12 bases left in between. Germline V lookup: CDR1 SGDLS, CDR2 YYNGEE. The CDR3 length is 14 residues. CDR3 in DNA: TGTGCCAGCAGCCGGGGAAAGGGCAACTATGGCTACACCTTC. Encoded protein: CASSRGKGNYGYTF.

This clonotype was counted at least ten times. The rearrangement uses TRBV3-1 and TRBJ2-6; D unclear. V lost 0 bases, J lost 9 bases, and 6 bases lay in between. Germline loops: CDR1 LGHDT, CDR2 YNNKEL (reference sequence). This CDR3 has 13 residues. CDR3 loop: CASSQDLNNVLTF. The CDR3 nucleotides are TGTGCCAGCAGCCAAGATCTCAACAACGTCCTGACTTTC.

This clonotype appeared many times. V is TRBV6-6 and J is TRBJ2-7, with TRBD1 identical over 7 bases. J gave up 3 bases and V 6 bases, and 2 bases lay outside the gene matches. From germline, CDR1 is MNHNY and CDR2 SVGAGI (reference sequence). The CDR3 is 12 amino acids. Here the CDR3 reads CASRDRLYEQYF. The CDR3 coding sequence is TGTGCCAGCAGGGACAGGCTCTACGAGCAGTACTTC.

In its sample, this clonotype was seen many times. The chain has TRBV6-5 and TRBJ2-2, with 7 bases matching TRBD2. The CDR3 has 13 amino acids. CDR1 MNHEY and CDR2 SVGAGI come from the germline V gene. V dropped 10 bases and J dropped 5; count of bases not matched to a gene: 7. DNA for the CDR3: TGTGCCACCCTAAGGGAGGGGACCGGGGAGCTGTTTTTT. Translation gives CATLREGTGELFF.

This clonotype has at least ten counts. The gene calls are TRBV12-3 or TRBV12-4 and TRBJ2-1; 8 bases line up with TRBD2. V trimming: 4 bases; J trimming: 4 bases; junction bases outside the gene matches: 12. The CDR3 length is 17 residues. The CDR3 is CASSSGIAGLVYNEQFF. CDR3 in DNA: TGTGCCAGCAGTTCAGGTATAGCGGGACTAGTTTACAATGAGCAGTTCTTC.